This is a list of T cell receptor beta chains from one sample in a study of T cells in Graves' hyperthyroidism and ophthalmopathy. One entry per CDR3 protein, called by TCRdb with MiXCR from the multiplex PCR reads. The data contain roughly 380,000 distinct CDR3 sequences, around 13% of them seen just once; the ten biggest clones take up less than 6.5%. Sample: blood. These receptors originate from a woman aged 18-29 years with Graves' hyperthyroidism. Each CDR3 is given with its conserved first and last residue. D genes are given only for firm matches. Size is stated for part of the rows, as once, few or many counts, or as a class when the clone is expanded.

abundance	j_gene	v_gene	len	d_gene	CDR3nt	CDR3aa
few	TRBJ2-2	TRBV7-6	15	.	TGTGCCAGCAGCTTAGCTTTGGGGGTTCCCGGGGAGCTGTTTTTT	CASSLALGVPGELFF
.	TRBJ2-4	TRBV28	15	.	TGTGCCACTAACCCGGGGGGCCATCAGGGGAACATTCAGTACTTC	CATNPGGHQGNIQYF
few	TRBJ1-4	TRBV5-1	14	.	TGCGCCAGCAGCTTTGGGGGGCACGATGAAAAACTGTTTTTT	CASSFGGHDEKLFF
.	TRBJ1-1	TRBV6-1	11	.	TGTGCCAGCAACAACGGAGTTGTTGCTTTCTTT	CASNNGVVAFF
few	TRBJ2-2	TRBV5-5	15	.	TGTGCCAGCAGCTTTCTGCCAGGGGAGTACGGGGAGCTGTTTTTT	CASSFLPGEYGELFF
many	TRBJ1-1	TRBV28	12	.	TGTGCCAGCGACCGCAGAAACACTGAAGCTTTCTTT	CASDRRNTEAFF
.	TRBJ2-2	TRBV6-1	16	.	TGTGCCAGCAGTAAAGGACAGTCCACGAACACCGGGGAGCTGTTTTTT	CASSKGQSTNTGELFF
many	TRBJ1-6	TRBV2	14	.	TGTGCCAGCAGTGAAGGGAGAGCTAATTCACCCCTCCACTTT	CASSEGRANSPLHF
.	TRBJ1-3	TRBV20-1	12	TRBD1	TGCAGTGCGCAGGGGGCTGGAAACACCATATATTTT	CSAQGAGNTIYF
many	TRBJ2-1	TRBV7-9	15	TRBD2	TGTGCCAGCAGCCCCCCGACTAGCGGCTACAATGAGCAGTTCTTC	CASSPPTSGYNEQFF
few	TRBJ2-7	TRBV19	12	TRBD2	TGTGCCACCCAGGGAGGGCCGTACGAGCAGTACTTC	CATQGGPYEQYF
many	TRBJ2-3	TRBV15	16	.	TGTGCCACCAGCAGAGATTGGCCCGCTAGCACAGATACGCAGTATTTT	CATSRDWPASTDTQYF
.	TRBJ1-2	TRBV11-2	12	.	TGTGCCAGCAGCTTCCAGGGAAATGGCTGCACCTTC	CASSFQGNGCTF
many	TRBJ2-7	TRBV29-1	12	.	TGCAGCGTTGAGGTGTGGGGTGGCGAGCAGTACTTC	CSVEVWGGEQYF
.	TRBJ1-1	TRBV28	12	.	TGTGCCAGCATTGACAGGAACACTGAAGCTTTCTTT	CASIDRNTEAFF
many	TRBJ2-7	TRBV20-1	14	TRBD2	TGCAGTGCCAAACTAGCGGGAGGGCTCTACGAGCAGTACTTC	CSAKLAGGLYEQYF
many	TRBJ2-1	TRBV18	15	.	TGTGCCAGCTCACCACCCTGCCAGGCCGGCAATGAGCAGTTCTTC	CASSPPCQAGNEQFF
many	TRBJ2-1	TRBV6-1	15	TRBD2	TGTGCCAGCAGTAAGGCGGGAGAACCCTACAATGAGCAGTTCTTC	CASSKAGEPYNEQFF
.	TRBJ1-1	TRBV3-1	15	.	TGTGCCAGCAGCCAAGGACCTCCAGGGGTGGCTGAAGCTTTCTTT	CASSQGPPGVAEAFF
many	TRBJ1-2	TRBV5-6	15	.	TGTGCCAGCAGCTTGTTAATACGGGGGACGGATGGCTACACCTTC	CASSLLIRGTDGYTF
few	TRBJ2-1	TRBV7-2	16	.	TGTGCCAGCAGCTTAGCTTTGGGCTCCTCCTACAATGAGCAGTTCTTC	CASSLALGSSYNEQFF
many	TRBJ1-2	TRBV2	13	TRBD1	TGTGCCAGCAGTACAGGGGGCGGCTATGGCTACACCTTC	CASSTGGGYGYTF
.	TRBJ1-2	TRBV6-5	15	.	TGTGCCAGCAGTTACTCAAATCACCTCATGGGTGGCTACACCTTC	CASSYSNHLMGGYTF
few	TRBJ2-3	TRBV12-3/TRBV12-4	16	TRBD1	TGTGCCAGCAGTCCCCTCGGGACAGGGGAGGAGGATACGCGGTATTTT	CASSPLGTGEEDTRYF
many	TRBJ2-2	TRBV6-1	14	.	TGTGCCAGCAGTTATGACGAAAACACCGGGGAGCTGTTTTTT	CASSYDENTGELFF
few	TRBJ2-5	TRBV5-1	15	.	TGCGCCAGCAGCTTGGCCCCCCCAGTTAGGGAGACCCAGTACTTC	CASSLAPPVRETQYF
.	TRBJ2-7	TRBV30	12	TRBD1	TGTGCCCGGAGTTCACAGGGGTCCGAGCAGTACTTC	CARSSQGSEQYF
many	TRBJ1-1	TRBV19	15	.	TGTGCCAGTAGTACGGGGCGAAGGCAGAACACTGAAGCTTTCTTT	CASSTGRRQNTEAFF
many	TRBJ1-2	TRBV5-1	15	.	TGCGCCAGCAGCCCGGATGGACAGCGCGTCTATGGCTACACCTTC	CASSPDGQRVYGYTF
.	TRBJ1-5	TRBV27	15	TRBD1	TGTGCCAGCAGTTCGGGACAGGGGTTGGGACAGCCCCAGCATTTT	CASSSGQGLGQPQHF
few	TRBJ2-2	TRBV7-3	15	TRBD1	TGTGCCAGCAGCATGCGACAGGGTGGGGCCGGGGAGCTGTTTTTT	CASSMRQGGAGELFF
few	TRBJ2-7	TRBV28	14	.	TGTGCCAGCAGTCTTACGGGAGAGCCCTACGAGCAGTACTTC	CASSLTGEPYEQYF
.	TRBJ2-1	TRBV6-5	14	.	TGTGCCAGCAGTTACCTGGGCTCCTACAATGAGCAGTTCTTC	CASSYLGSYNEQFF
few	TRBJ1-2	TRBV4-1	14	.	TGCGCCAGCAGCCAGAAAGCAGGGATCAATGGCTACACCTTC	CASSQKAGINGYTF
many	TRBJ2-5	TRBV27	13	.	TGTGCCAGCCGCCTGCGCGGGTTGGAGACCCAGTACTTC	CASRLRGLETQYF